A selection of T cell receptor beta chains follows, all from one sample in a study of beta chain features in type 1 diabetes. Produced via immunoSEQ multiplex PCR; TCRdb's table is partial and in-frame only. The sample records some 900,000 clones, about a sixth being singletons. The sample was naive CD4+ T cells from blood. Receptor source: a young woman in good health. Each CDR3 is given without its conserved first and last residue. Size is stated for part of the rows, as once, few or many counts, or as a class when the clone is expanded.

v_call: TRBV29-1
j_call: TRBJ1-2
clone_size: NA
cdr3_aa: SGGGPLYGYT

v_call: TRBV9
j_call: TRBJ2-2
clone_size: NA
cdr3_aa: ASSVPRHANTGELF

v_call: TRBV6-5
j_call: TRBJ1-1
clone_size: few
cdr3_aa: ASSYSGREVDEAF

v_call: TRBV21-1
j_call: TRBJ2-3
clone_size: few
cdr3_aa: ASSTQTSAFHTDTQY

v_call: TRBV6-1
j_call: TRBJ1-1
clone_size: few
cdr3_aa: ASSRLMNTEAF

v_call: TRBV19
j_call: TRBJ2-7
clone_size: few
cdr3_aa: ASRETSGSEQY

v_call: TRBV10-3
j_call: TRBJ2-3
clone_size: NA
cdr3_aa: AISDLAGGPDTQY

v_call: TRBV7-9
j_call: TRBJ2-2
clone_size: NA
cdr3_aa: ASSPTSTGELF

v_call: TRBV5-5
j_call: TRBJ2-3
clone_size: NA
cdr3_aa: ASSYGDGTQY

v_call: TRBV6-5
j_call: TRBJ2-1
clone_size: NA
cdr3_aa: ASSVRDRFYNEQF

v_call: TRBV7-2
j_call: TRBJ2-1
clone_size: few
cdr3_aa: ASSLAGRKSYNEQF

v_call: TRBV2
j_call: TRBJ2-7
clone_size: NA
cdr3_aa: ASKPGLPYEQY

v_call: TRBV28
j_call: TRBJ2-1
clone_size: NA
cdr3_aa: ASSSLPGLANEQF

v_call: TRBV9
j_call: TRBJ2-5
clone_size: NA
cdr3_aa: ASSGLAGGKETQY

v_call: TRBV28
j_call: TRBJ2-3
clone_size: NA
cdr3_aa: ASSSYRESRGDTQY

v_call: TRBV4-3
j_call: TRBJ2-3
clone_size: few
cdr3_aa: ASSQDRGDTQY

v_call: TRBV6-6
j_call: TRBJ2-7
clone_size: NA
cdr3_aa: ASRDRGFEQY

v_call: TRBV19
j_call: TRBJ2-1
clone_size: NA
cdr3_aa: ASRKREGLRDNEQF

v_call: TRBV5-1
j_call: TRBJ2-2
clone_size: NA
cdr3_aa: ASSLASHSRAGELF

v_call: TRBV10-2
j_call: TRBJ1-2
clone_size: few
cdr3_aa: ASSVGVSYGYT

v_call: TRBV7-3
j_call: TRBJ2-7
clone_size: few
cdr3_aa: ASSLIGPGEQY

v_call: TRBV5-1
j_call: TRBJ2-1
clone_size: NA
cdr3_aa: ASSLVAGVLYNEQF

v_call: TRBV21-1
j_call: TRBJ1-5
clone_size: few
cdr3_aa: ASSKERGPENQPQH

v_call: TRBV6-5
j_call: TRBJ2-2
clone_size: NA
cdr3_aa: ASSYSRLAGTGELF

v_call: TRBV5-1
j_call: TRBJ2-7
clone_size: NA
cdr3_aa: ASSFGNSLLSYEQY

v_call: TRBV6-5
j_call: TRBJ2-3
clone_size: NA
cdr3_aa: ASSYSLAGSGNTQY

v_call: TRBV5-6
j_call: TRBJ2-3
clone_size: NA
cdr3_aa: ASSFRQGAADTQY

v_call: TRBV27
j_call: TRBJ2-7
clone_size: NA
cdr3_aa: ASSSTGRRGEQY

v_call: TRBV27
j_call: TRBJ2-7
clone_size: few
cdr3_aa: ASSNRPAYEQY

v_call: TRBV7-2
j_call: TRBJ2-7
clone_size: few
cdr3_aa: ASSLGLGDSYEQY

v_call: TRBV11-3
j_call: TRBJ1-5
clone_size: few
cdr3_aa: ASSPATPAGSQPQH

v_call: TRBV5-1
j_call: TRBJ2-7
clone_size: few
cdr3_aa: ASSLLPGGTYEQY

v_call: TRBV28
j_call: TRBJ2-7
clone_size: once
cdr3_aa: ASRIREGPGEQY

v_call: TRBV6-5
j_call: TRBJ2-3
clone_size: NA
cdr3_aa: ASILASTDTQY

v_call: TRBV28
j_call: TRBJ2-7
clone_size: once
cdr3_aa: ASQTSGGSYEQY

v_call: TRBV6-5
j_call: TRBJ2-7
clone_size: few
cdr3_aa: ASSYSTGTGYEQY

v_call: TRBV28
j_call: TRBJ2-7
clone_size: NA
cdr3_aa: ASSNFGGKGYEQY

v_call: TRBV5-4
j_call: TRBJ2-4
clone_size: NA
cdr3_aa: ASSLTLAKNIQY

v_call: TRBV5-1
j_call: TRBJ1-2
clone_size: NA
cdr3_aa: ASSPDWGYGYT